This entry features one T cell receptor (beta chain) sequence. The antigen is unknown. The source of the sample is a study of T cell responses to AZD1222 COVID-19 vaccine. Only in-frame clones appear in the TCRdb table, and some are missing; sequencing was by immunoSEQ multiplex PCR. The sample lists over 140,000 clones; roughly 92% were seen once. The CDR3 covers 15 residues. Unmatched junction bases numbered 12, after V lost 5 bases and J lost 8 bases. Germline V CDR1 and CDR2: MNHEY, SVGAGI. Whole-study results and caveats: Donors, mostly white British, included more females; clonal diversity was possibly underestimated. Reports indicate that nearly half of spike-specific TCRs are directed at unmutated variant regions.

The receptor comes from an adult in good health. The chain couples TRBV6-5 to TRBJ2-1; 7 nucleotides line up with TRBD2. Material: peripheral blood, obtained on day 0 of AZD1222 vaccination. The CDR3 sequence: CASSQTGGGHYEQFF. The CDR3, as DNA: TGTGCCAGCAGTCAAACAGGCGGGGGTCATTATGAGCAGTTCTTC.